These 24 T cell receptor beta chains came from one sample sequenced in a study of T cells in localized non-small cell lung cancer. The data were produced by immunoSEQ multiplex PCR, yet TCRdb's version contains in-frame clones alone and is incomplete. Altogether 20,000 to 30,000 clones are present, 75% to 90% being singletons, with the ten largest covering more than 13%. The sequences come from peripheral blood, collected before any cancer treatment. The receptors here all came from a female donor older than 55 with stage II squamous cell lung carcinoma.

This rearrangement joins TRBV30 to TRBJ1-2; D remains ambiguous. The CDR3 is 11 residues long. Per the germline V gene, CDR1 is GTSNPN and CDR2 is SVGIG (reference sequence). The ends were cut back, 5 bases at V and 1 base at J, with 5 bases in the middle. Written as DNA, the CDR3 is TGTGCCTGGGACGGTAACTATGGCTACACCTTC. Translation gives CAWDGNYGYTF.

Concerning this clone itself: The junction departs from germline at one end; a sequencing error may be responsible. The chain joins TRBV11-1 to TRBJ1-2; D gene uncertain. Germline CDR1 reads SGHAT; CDR2 reads FQDESV (reference sequence). The CDR3 runs 9 residues. The CDR3 here is CASTRNRNF. The CDR3, as DNA: TGTGCCAGCACCCGAAATAGGAACTTC.

This chain uses TRBV19 with TRBJ1-5; no clear D. V was pared by 5 bases and J by 0 bases, with 8 bases between. CDR1 is LNHDA, CDR2 SQIVND, per germline (reference sequence). The CDR3 spans 14 residues. For the CDR3, the DNA is TGTGCCAGTAGTCCCGACGGTAGCAATCAGCCCCAGCATTTT. Its protein product is CASSPDGSNQPQHF. The full variable domain, completed using reference TRBV19 and TRBJ1-5, is DGGITQSPKYLFRKEGQNVTLSCEQNLNHDAMYWYRQDPGQGLRLIYYSQIVNDFQKGDIAEGYSVSREKKESFPLTVTSAQKNPTAFYLCASSPDGSNQPQHFGDGTRLSIL.

This clone was seen a handful of times. This chain links TRBV6-6 with TRBJ1-1, with 9 bases aligning to TRBD1. The trim removed 6 bases at V and 5 bases at J, leaving 7 bases unmatched. The CDR3 has 14 residues. CDR1 is MNHNY, CDR2 SVGAGI, per germline (reference sequence). CDR3 residues: CASRPQGARTEAFF. The CDR3 DNA reads TGTGCCAGCAGACCACAGGGGGCGCGAACTGAAGCTTTCTTT.

The V gene is TRBV6-5, the J gene TRBJ1-4, with D uncertain. Trimming shortened V by 8 bases and J by 4 bases, and 14 bases separated the two germline ends. The germline V gene encodes CDR1 MNHEY and CDR2 SVGAGI. The CDR3 length is 14 residues. CDR3 in amino acids: CASGREAGNEKLFF. The CDR3 region has the DNA TGTGCCAGCGGGAGGGAGGCGGGTAATGAAAAACTGTTTTTT.

The V call is TRBV7-3, the J call TRBJ2-3; D may be TRBD1 or TRBD2 (5 bases each). The V and J ends lost 5 bases and 2 bases respectively, with 17 bases between them. The CDR3 totals 16 residues. Germline V gene data show CDR1 as SGHTA and CDR2 as FQGTGA. The CDR3 loop reads CASSLPSGTATDTQYF. CDR3 nucleotides: TGTGCCAGCAGCCTCCCCTCAGGGACCGCCACAGATACGCAGTATTTT.

V usage is TRBV5-1 and J usage is TRBJ1-1; TRBD1 is a possible D gene (5 bases). V shed 4 bases and J shed 7 bases, with 20 bases lying between them. Germline V gives CDR1 SGHRS, CDR2 YFSETQ. The CDR3 length is 15 residues. DNA of the CDR3: TGCGCCAGCAGCCCCGGTCTGGGGGGACCTGATGAAGCTTTCTTT. It translates to CASSPGLGGPDEAFF.

This chain links TRBV28 with TRBJ1-1; no clear D gene. V was cut by 7 bases and J by 1 base, with 16 bases left in between. The CDR3 runs to 15 residues. The germline V gene has CDR1 MDHEN and CDR2 SYDVKM. This chain's CDR3 is CASIPPRGQNTEAFF. The CDR3 nucleotides read TGTGCCAGCATTCCACCCAGAGGCCAGAACACTGAAGCTTTCTTT.

This clone is medium-sized (0.01 to 0.1%) by share. This chain's CDR3 is CASSLVRRSAYGYTF. CDR3 DNA: TGTGCCAGCAGTTTAGTGAGGCGGTCCGCCTATGGCTACACCTTC. The chain employs TRBV28 and TRBJ1-2; D gene unclear. Trimming stripped 2 bases from V and 4 bases from J, with 14 bases between. The CDR3 sequence is 15 residues long. Per the germline V gene, CDR1 is MDHEN and CDR2 is SYDVKM.

The CDR3, as DNA: TGTGCCAGCAGTTTAGGTGTTTGGGACAGGGTGAGCCCAGATACGCAGTATTTT. Amino acid sequence: CASSLGVWDRVSPDTQYF. The rearrangement links TRBV27 to TRBJ2-3; 9 bases fit TRBD1. Per germline, CDR1 MNHEY and CDR2 SMNVEV (reference sequence). The CDR3 runs 18 residues. The V segment lost 2 bases and the J segment 4 bases; nucleotides outside the gene matches: 13.

The V and J genes are TRBV18 and TRBJ2-5; D remains ambiguous. The CDR3 totals 12 residues. The V gene's germline CDR1 is KGHSH and CDR2 LQKENI. Trimming shortened V by 2 bases and J by 2 bases, and 3 bases separated the two germline ends. In DNA form, the CDR3 reads TGTGCCAGCTCACCAAATCAAGAGACCCAGTACTTC. It yields the protein CASSPNQETQYF.

Only one count was recorded for this clone. V usage is TRBV28 and J usage is TRBJ2-3; 8 bases map to TRBD2. V trimming: 7 bases; J trimming: 8 bases; junction bases outside the gene matches: 17. CDR3 length: 16 amino acids. CDR1 MDHEN and CDR2 SYDVKM come from the germline V gene. DNA for the CDR3: TGTGCCAGCACCGGAGGGGAGGCTAGCGGGTACCTTACGCAGTATTTT. It encodes CASTGGEASGYLTQYF.

This sequence joins TRBV2 and TRBJ1-3; 9 positions agree with TRBD1. The junction had 4 bases not matched to a gene; V was cut back by 2 bases and J by 2 bases. In germline, CDR1 is SNHLY, CDR2 FYNNEI. This CDR3 region has 16 residues. For the CDR3, the DNA is TGTGCCAGCAGTGAATGGGACAGGGTAGCTGGAAACACCATATATTTT. Translated, it gives CASSEWDRVAGNTIYF.

The V and J genes are TRBV11-3 and TRBJ2-1, with TRBD2 identical over 7 bases. The CDR3 is 16 amino acids. The V gene end was trimmed by 4 bases and the J gene end by 1 base; junction bases not matched to a gene: 7. Germline lookup yields CDR1 SGHNT and CDR2 YENEEA. The CDR3 is CASSSASGRSYNEQFF. CDR3 nucleotide sequence: TGTGCCAGCAGCTCGGCTAGCGGACGATCCTACAATGAGCAGTTCTTC.

V gene TRBV10-3 combines with J gene TRBJ1-2; 7 bases agree with TRBD1. The trim removed 5 bases at V and 0 bases at J, leaving 12 bases unmatched. CDR3 length equals 17 residues. Germline V gene data show CDR1 as ENHRY and CDR2 as SYGVKD. For the CDR3, the DNA is TGTGCCATCAGTAAAAGCCAGGAGACAGGGACTAACTATGGCTACACCTTC. Translation: CAISKSQETGTNYGYTF.

This clone was counted once. The chain has TRBV13 and TRBJ2-5, with TRBD1 as a possible D gene (7 bases). The V end lost 4 bases, the J end lost 7 bases, and 10 bases lay between the germline ends. The CDR3 runs 12 residues. Germline CDR1 and CDR2: PRHDT and FYEKMQ (reference sequence). The CDR3 loop reads CASSYRGGTQYF. CDR3 nucleotides: TGTGCCAGCAGCTACAGGGGAGGGACCCAGTACTTC.

The genes are TRBV6-1 and TRBJ1-3, with unresolved D. The CDR3 has 15 amino acids. CDR1 is MNHNS and CDR2 is SASEGT in the germline V gene. Trimming shortened V by 7 bases and J by 2 bases, and 15 bases separated the two germline ends. CDR3 sequence reads: CASKRLLLTGNTIYF. The CDR3 bases are TGTGCCAGCAAAAGGCTCCTACTCACTGGAAACACCATATATTTT.

There are a few counts of this clone. This chain connects TRBV29-1 to TRBJ2-2; maybe TRBD2 (5 bases). Germline assignment: CDR1 SQVTM and CDR2 ANQGSEA. The CDR3 length is 15 residues. V lost 6 bases to trimming and J lost 0 bases, with 14 bases between them. CDR3 sequence: CSVLGKGTNTGELFF. CDR3 coding DNA: TGCAGCGTCCTCGGGAAAGGGACGAACACCGGGGAGCTGTTTTTT.

The V gene is TRBV28, the J gene TRBJ2-7; no definite D call. Germline CDR1 and CDR2: MDHEN and SYDVKM. The CDR3 is 15 amino acids. The V gene lost 2 bases and the J gene lost 3 bases, with 14 bases spanning the gap. CDR3 residues: CASSLDRLGFYEQYF. Written as DNA, the CDR3 is TGTGCCAGCAGTTTAGATAGATTAGGATTCTACGAGCAGTACTTC.

The chain uses TRBV9 and TRBJ2-3; 14 bases align to TRBD2. The CDR3 consists of 18 residues. The germline V gene has CDR1 SGDLS and CDR2 YYNGEE. After removal of 4 bases from V and 1 base from J, the junction contained 8 bases not matched to a gene. CDR3 protein: CASSSGTSGSVGTDTQYF. In nucleotides, the CDR3 is TGTGCCAGCAGCTCCGGGACTAGCGGGAGCGTTGGCACAGATACGCAGTATTTT.

Only a few counts were recorded for this clone. This rearrangement joins TRBV6-1 to TRBJ2-7; D gene uncertain. There are 12 residues in the CDR3. Trimming pared 5 bases from V and 6 bases from J, leaving 11 bases between. Germline V gene data show CDR1 as MNHNS and CDR2 as SASEGT. The CDR3 here is CASSNFAVEQYF. The CDR3 DNA is TGTGCCAGCAGTAACTTTGCTGTCGAGCAGTACTTC.

V usage is TRBV7-2 and J usage is TRBJ2-3, with 7 positions matching TRBD1. The CDR3 extends over 15 amino acids. The V gene end was trimmed by 6 bases and the J gene end by 1 base; junction bases not matched to a gene: 7. Per the germline V gene, CDR1 is SGHTA and CDR2 is FQGNSA. CDR3 loop: CASSLDRVGTDTQYF. In DNA form, the CDR3 reads TGTGCCAGCAGTCTCGACAGGGTTGGCACAGATACGCAGTATTTT.

The J gene is TRBJ2-3, the V gene TRBV30; D uncertain. The CDR3 contains 13 residues. Per the germline V gene, CDR1 is GTSNPN and CDR2 is SVGIG (reference sequence). Trimming shortened V by 0 bases and J by 4 bases, and 8 bases separated the two germline ends. The CDR3 is CAWSVLWSDTQYF. The CDR3 bases are TGTGCCTGGAGTGTATTGTGGTCAGATACGCAGTATTTT.

The chain uses TRBV27 and TRBJ2-2; D gene ambiguous. V lost 2 bases, J lost 1 base, and 11 bases lay in between. Germline V gene lookup returns CDR1 MNHEY and CDR2 SMNVEV (reference sequence). The CDR3 has 16 residues. CDR3 loop: CASSLGHTLNTGELFF. CDR3 nucleotide sequence: TGTGCCAGCAGTTTAGGCCATACCCTGAACACCGGGGAGCTGTTTTTT.